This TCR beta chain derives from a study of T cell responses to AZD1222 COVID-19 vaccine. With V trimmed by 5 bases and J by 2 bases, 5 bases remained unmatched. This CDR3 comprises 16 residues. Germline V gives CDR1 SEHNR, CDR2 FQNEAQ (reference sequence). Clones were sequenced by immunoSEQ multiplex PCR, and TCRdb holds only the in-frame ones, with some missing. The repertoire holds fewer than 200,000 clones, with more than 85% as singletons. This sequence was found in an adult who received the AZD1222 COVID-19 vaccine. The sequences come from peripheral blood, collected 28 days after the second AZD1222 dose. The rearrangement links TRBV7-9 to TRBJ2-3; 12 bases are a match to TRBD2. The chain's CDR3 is CASSHTSGGHTDTQYF. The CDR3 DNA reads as TGTGCCAGCAGCCATACTAGCGGGGGGCACACAGATACGCAGTATTTT.